A single sample gave rise to the 12 T cell receptor beta chains below, sequenced in a study of T cells after yellow fever vaccination. TCRdb independently ran MiXCR on the 5' RACE reads; one entry per CDR3 protein. Here the sample spans 300,000 to 450,000 distinct CDR3 sequences, about 6.2% being singletons. Material: PBMCs, obtained 5 days after the yellow fever booster vaccination. The receptors shown here come from a man younger than 45 who received the YFV17D yellow fever vaccine.

This clonotype has at least ten counts. This rearrangement joins TRBV6-1 to TRBJ1-3, with D perhaps matching TRBD1 (6 bases). CDR3 size: 15 residues. The V and J ends lost 8 bases and 4 bases respectively, with 18 bases between them. Germline CDR1 reads MNHNS; CDR2 reads SASEGT. The CDR3, as DNA: TGTGCCAGCTCGCCCACGGCAGGGGTCGGAAACACCATATATTTT. Translating gives CASSPTAGVGNTIYF.

This clonotype was recorded many times. V is TRBV29-1 and J is TRBJ2-2, with D perhaps assigned TRBD1 or TRBD2 (5 bases each). Trimming left V 3 bases short and J 3 bases short, with 8 bases between. Germline CDR1 is SQVTM and CDR2 is ANQGSEA. The CDR3 loop spans 13 amino acids. The CDR3 bases are TGCAGCGTTGAGGGGACCTACACCGGGGAGCTGTTTTTT. Residues: CSVEGTYTGELFF.

This clonotype was recorded a few times. V usage is TRBV7-9 and J usage is TRBJ1-6, with D unresolved. The V gene lost 3 bases and the J gene lost 10 bases, with 10 bases spanning the gap. CDR3 length equals 13 residues. The germline CDR1 and CDR2 sequences are SEHNR and FQNEAQ (reference sequence). Written as DNA, the CDR3 is TGTGCCAGCAGCTTCCCGGGCACGTCACCCCTCCACTTT. It is translated as CASSFPGTSPLHF.

This clonotype was found a few times. This sequence joins TRBV5-1 and TRBJ2-7; D is perhaps TRBD1 (6 bases). V was clipped by 4 bases and J by 2 bases, with 13 bases between them. Germline V lookup: CDR1 SGHRS, CDR2 YFSETQ. The CDR3 loop spans 14 amino acids. The CDR3 sequence: CASSLWTETYEQYF. In DNA, the CDR3 is TGCGCCAGCAGCCTTTGGACAGAGACCTACGAGCAGTACTTC.

This clonotype was detected only a few times. The rearrangement uses TRBV28 and TRBJ1-5, with 7 bases matching TRBD1. Germline values: CDR1 MDHEN, CDR2 SYDVKM. The CDR3 runs 15 residues. With 9 bases clipped from V and 7 bases from J, the junction kept 15 bases outside the gene matches. CDR3 sequence: CASLARTGRGQPQHF. The CDR3 nucleotides read TGTGCCAGTCTCGCCCGGACAGGTAGAGGCCAGCCCCAGCATTTT.

The chain is built from TRBV12-3 or TRBV12-4 and TRBJ1-5; D is uncertain. The CDR3 runs 12 residues. In nucleotides, the CDR3 is TGTGTCTCCTGGCAGCAGATGCGCCCCCAGCATTTT. Amino acids: CVSWQQMRPQHF.

The chain recombines TRBV15 with TRBJ2-3; D is unclear. CDR3 size: 16 residues. The germline V and J ends were trimmed by 7 bases and 2 bases, with 19 bases remaining between them. From germline, CDR1 is LNHNV and CDR2 YYDKDF (reference sequence). The CDR3 sequence is CATTPVWRQTTDTQYF. The DNA for the CDR3 is TGTGCCACCACCCCGGTGTGGCGCCAAACCACAGATACGCAGTATTTT.

This sequence joins TRBV12-3 or TRBV12-4 and TRBJ2-1; the match to TRBD2 covers 7 bases. The CDR3 covers 15 residues. V shed 7 bases, J shed 0 bases, and the junction held 6 bases outside the gene matches. The CDR3 region is CASTIREGSYNEQFF. In nucleotides, the CDR3 is TGTGCCAGCACCATCAGGGAGGGCTCCTACAATGAGCAGTTCTTC.

Many counts were recorded for this clonotype. The CDR3 bases are TGTGCCAGCAGCCTAGACAGGGGCGGGGAGACCCAGTACTTC. This gives the protein CASSLDRGGETQYF. The chain uses TRBV7-2 and TRBJ2-5, with 8 positions matching TRBD1. CDR1 and CDR2 from the germline V gene are SGHTA and FQGNSA. The J segment lost 5 bases and the V segment lost 5 bases, leaving 7 bases of the junction unmatched. The CDR3 is made up of 14 amino acids.

The chain joins TRBV23-1 to TRBJ1-4; D unresolved. TRBV23-1 falls under the ORF class, with uncertain function. The CDR3 spans 16 residues. V was cut by 0 bases and J by 3 bases, with 11 bases left in between. In DNA form, the CDR3 reads TGCGCCAGCAGTCAATCCTATATACGGTCTAATGAAAAACTGTTTTTT. Its translation: CASSQSYIRSNEKLFF.

This clonotype was observed a few times. The chain carries TRBV4-2 and TRBJ1-6; perhaps TRBD1 as D (5 bases). The CDR3 runs to 15 residues. Trimming shortened V by 1 base and J by 12 bases, and 16 bases separated the two germline ends. Germline CDR1 and CDR2: LGHNA and YNFKEQ. The chain's CDR3 is CASSQGRGVDLPLHF. DNA of the CDR3: TGTGCCAGCAGCCAAGGCCGAGGGGTTGACTTACCCCTCCACTTT.

This clonotype occurred a few times. V and J are TRBV20-1 and TRBJ2-3; the D gene is possibly TRBD2 (7 bases). The germline V and J ends were trimmed by 3 bases and 1 base, with 17 bases remaining between them. The CDR3 is made up of 16 amino acids. The V gene's germline CDR1 is DFQATT and CDR2 SNEGSKA (reference sequence). Here the CDR3 DNA reads TGCAGTGCTAGGGGGGCGGGAGACGGGGGCACAGATACGCAGTATTTT. It codes for CSARGAGDGGTDTQYF.